This T cell receptor (beta chain) came from a study of early T cells in non-severe SARS-CoV-2 infection. Overall study: Sequencing used unsorted whole-blood bulk RNA, so chains lack pairing. Whole-study findings and limits: Matches to VDJdb favored anti-spike CD8 responses and missed private and CD4 specificities.

Individually, cDNA molecules had unique molecular identifiers attached to them. One entry per CDR3 protein results from TCRdb running MiXCR on the 5' RACE reads. Here the sample spans approximately 50,000 distinct CDR3 sequences, roughly 8.8% being singletons. This clonotype was counted between two and nine times. The target antigen is unknown. The sequenced sample was whole blood. The TCR comes from an adult who was a healthcare worker with PCR-confirmed SARS-CoV-2 infection or an uninfected control (not recorded which).

In nucleotides, the CDR3 is TGCGCCAGCAGCCAAGATCCCAGCGGGAGTGCCTACAATGAGCAGTTCTTC. This gives the protein CASSQDPSGSAYNEQFF. The rearrangement links TRBV4-3 to TRBJ2-1, with 8 bases identical to TRBD2. Germline CDR1 is LGHNA and CDR2 is YSLEER. There are 17 residues in the CDR3. The ends lost 0 bases at V and 2 bases at J; junction bases unmatched: 6.